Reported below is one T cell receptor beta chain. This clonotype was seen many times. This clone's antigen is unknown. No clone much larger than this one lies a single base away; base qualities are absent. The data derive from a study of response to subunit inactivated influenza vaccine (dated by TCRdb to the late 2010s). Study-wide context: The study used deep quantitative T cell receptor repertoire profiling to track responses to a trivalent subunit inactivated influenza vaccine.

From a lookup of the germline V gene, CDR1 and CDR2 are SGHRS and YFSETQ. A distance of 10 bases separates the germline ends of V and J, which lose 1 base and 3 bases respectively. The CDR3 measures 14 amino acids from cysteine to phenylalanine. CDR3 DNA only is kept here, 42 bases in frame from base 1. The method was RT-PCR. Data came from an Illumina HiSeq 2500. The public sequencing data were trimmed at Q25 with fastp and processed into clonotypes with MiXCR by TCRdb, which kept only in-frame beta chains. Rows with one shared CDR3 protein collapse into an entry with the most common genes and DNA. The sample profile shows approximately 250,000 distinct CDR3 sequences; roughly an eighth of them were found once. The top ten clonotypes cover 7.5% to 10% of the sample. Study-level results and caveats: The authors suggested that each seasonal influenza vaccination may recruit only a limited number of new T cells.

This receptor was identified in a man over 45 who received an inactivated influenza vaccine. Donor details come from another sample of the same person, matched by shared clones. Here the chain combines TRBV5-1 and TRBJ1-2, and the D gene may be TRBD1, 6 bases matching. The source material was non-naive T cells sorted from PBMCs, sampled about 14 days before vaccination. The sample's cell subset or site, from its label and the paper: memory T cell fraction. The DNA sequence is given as TGCGCCAGCAGCTTGTCCGGGGGCGACTATGGCTACACCTTC. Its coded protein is CASSLSGGDYGYTF. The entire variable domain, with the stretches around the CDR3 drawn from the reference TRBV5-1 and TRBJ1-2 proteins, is KAGVTQTPRYLIKTRGQQVTLSCSPISGHRSVSWYQQTPGQGLQFLFEYFSETQRNKGNFPGRFSGRQFSNSRSEMNVSTLELGDSALYLCASSLSGGDYGYTFGSGTRLTVV.